This TCR beta chain was recorded in a study of cytomegalovirus exposure and HLA in healthy donors (dated by TCRdb to about 2017). Regarding the complete study: In an earlier analysis of 587 of the donors, 276 Gb of sequence data and approximately 120 million unique TCR beta sequences from approximately 180 million T cells were reported. Roughly 300 gigabases of sequencing data and approximately 92 million unique TCR sequences made up an early release that covered approximately 700 HLA-typed donors. Of the approximately 400 genotyped donors, approximately 81% were placed in the genetic ancestry cluster associated with self-reported Caucasian donors. The study aimed to test whether signatures of past pathogen exposure could be identified by cataloging public T cell receptors. The study profiled the T cell repertoires of 550 to 700 subjects by immunosequencing and related them to cytomegalovirus serostatus. In addition to the first cohort of 500 to 850 subjects, a separate validation cohort of 120 different subjects was used. The study combined high-throughput TCR immunosequencing, statistical association of individual TCRs with disease status, and machine learning to predict cytomegalovirus infection status. A later analysis re-examined previously published TCR beta repertoires from 600 to 700 donors and added high-resolution HLA genotyping to investigate patterns of TCR occurrence. In the later analysis, no new phenotypic data were used to find candidate immune exposures; instead, reliance was placed on TCR beta sequences and their occurrence across donors. To decide whether each TCR beta V gene segment behaved as functional or pseudogenic, an earlier analysis of approximately 620 of the donors relied on high-throughput TCR beta sequencing. Donor age, sex, ethnicity and CMV serostatus were collected together with the repertoire data. In a later genetic analysis, genome-wide SNP genotypes for about 60% of the 666 donors were used, and that subset was treated as a discovery cohort. All discovery cohort repertoires had been generated using a single sequencing platform. Class I and class II HLA loci were covered by the typing at four-digit resolution. Typing coverage differed by locus: A, B, C, DRB1 and DQB1 were typed in about 620-640 donors, DQA1 in approximately 520, DPA1 in 606, and DPB1 in just under 490. Four to six DR-DQ haplotypes were handled as single units for association and clustering, since linkage in the cohort was strong. Across approximately 400 genotyped donors of the cohort, an average of roughly 250,000 unique TCR beta nucleotide sequences per donor were sequenced, and around 19% of those sequences were non-productive. The study at large found these results: A further reported finding was that TCR beta sequences accurately predicted the HLA-A and HLA-B alleles for most subjects in the first cohort. Three of the identified cytomegalovirus-associated TCR beta chains were confirmed in vitro to be specific for cytomegalovirus antigens. In a later analysis, TCR association rates were found to vary across HLA loci, with the most associated TCRs seen for DRB1 alleles and the fewest for HLA-C alleles. Because HLA typing was unavailable for some donors at each locus, only the typed subset was used in association tests. The presence/absence analyses assumed that sequencing depth was roughly uniform across donors, and that assumption may not be true. Because counts were too low, approximately 18 rarely observed V segments, including chromosome 9 orphons, were excluded from the earlier analysis of 587 of the donors. In a later analysis, about 17,000 TCR beta sequences were associated with specific HLA alleles at a false discovery rate of 0.05. When HLA alleles, especially DR and DQ, strongly co-occurred, attributing TCR associations to individual alleles was difficult. A cluster of highly shared sequence variants was judged likely to be a technical artifact of the sequencing pipeline. Broadly in line with IMGT annotations, most TCR beta V segments showed up in productive rearrangements about 87% or about 30% of the time in an earlier analysis of under 700 of the donors. Because the 87-base-pair reads could not distinguish some IMGT-functional V segments, including TRBV6-2 and TRBV6-3, those segments were excluded. Across donors, most TCR sequences were observed very rarely, whereas some public TCRs were present in many individuals. A later analysis found that most CMV-associated TCR beta chains appeared HLA-restricted, with HLA associations seemingly driven largely by CMV exposure. A total of 150 to 200 TCR beta chains were listed by the study as associated with cytomegalovirus. Immune exposure information for the cohort was limited to CMV serostatus. In a later analysis, HLA-associated TCR beta chains were found to be more clonally expanded and to have lower generation probabilities than equally common non-associated chains. In both the original and validation cohorts, the classifier was reported to diagnose cytomegalovirus status with high specificity and sensitivity. In a later genetic analysis, fewer N-insertions in productive TCRs were reported among donors in an Asian-associated ancestry cluster than the approximately 630-donor mean. In a later analysis, several top co-occurrence clusters were reported to appear linked to parvovirus B19, influenza, CMV and Epstein-Barr virus. This cohort had only TCR beta chains sequenced, and the lack of alpha or paired-chain data limited which features could be detected. An association between a missense DCLRE1C variant and V-gene and J-gene trimming of TCR beta chains was found in a later genetic analysis and replicated in an independent cohort. It was suggested by the authors that the approach could potentially be generalized to other disease states and immunological phenotypes. Correlated functional status among segregating V segments might reflect linkage disequilibrium, but an unknown experimental factor could not be ruled out.

The cohort was made up of approximately 670 healthy bone marrow donors. At the time of sampling, every cohort member was nominally healthy, though immune exposures that went unrecorded were likely present. The donor tested CMV seropositive and was one of the 289 seropositive cohort members. Each donor provided a peripheral blood sample, and peripheral blood mononuclear cells were used for TCR beta sequencing. Genomic DNA extraction from the blood cell samples was performed with the Qiagen DNeasy Blood Extraction Kit. The receptor library was made with the immunoSEQ multiplex PCR assay. For the multiplex PCR, a mixture combining 60 forward primers for TCR Vbeta segments and 13 reverse primers for TCR Jbeta segments was used. A multiplex PCR assay on genomic DNA amplified the CDR3 region of rearranged TCR beta genes. The Illumina HiSeq System was used to sequence the amplified TCR beta libraries as 87-base-pair reads. As for how the authors treated the data: A later analysis tallied around 82 million unique TCR beta chains across the 666 repertoires, and around 12 million of those chains were shared by two or more donors. A nearest-neighbor algorithm error-corrected the raw reads and collapsed the reads into unique sequences, merging closely related sequences to remove PCR and sequencing errors. Alignment of CDR3 sequences to IMGT reference sequences was used to assign V, D and J gene segments. For a sequence to be retained, a match of at least six nucleotides was required to both a V gene segment and a J gene segment. Rearrangements were classified as productive when the CDR3 lacked stop codons and remained in frame with V and J, and all other rearrangements were classified as non-productive. CDR3 was defined according to IMGT convention as the region running from the second conserved V-encoded cysteine to the conserved J-encoded phenylalanine. The earlier analysis of roughly 590 of the donors excluded any sequence lacking an unambiguous match to a single V gene segment. An earlier analysis of 500 to 700 of the donors classified V segments as functional when productive rearrangements were above 56.7% and as segregating when the standard deviation between donors was above 5%. A statistical classification framework was developed to diagnose cytomegalovirus status using the catalog of TCR beta chain sequences. In a later analysis, V and J genes were assigned by comparing TCR nucleotide sequences against IMGT/GENE-DB human TR gene sequences. Using the TCRdist pipeline, a later analysis assigned CDR3 sequences along with most-parsimonious VDJ recombination scenarios. In a later analysis, each TCR beta chain was defined by its CDR3 amino acid sequence together with its V-gene family, and reads lacking a unique V-gene family were excluded. A later analysis removed 600 or so highly shared, low-generation-probability nucleotide sequences to deal with suspected cross-contamination and a sequencing artifact. In a later analysis, a clonal expansion index for each public chain was calculated from normalized within-repertoire ranks of inferred template counts. Generation probabilities in a later analysis came from a VDJ recombination model fitted to out-of-frame rearrangements, and those results were checked against IGoR. Hypergeometric tests were used in a later analysis to score TCR-TCR, TCR-HLA and TCR-CMV co-occurrence, with a repertoire-size bias correction applied to the TCR pairs. In a later analysis, false discovery rates were estimated by permuting HLA or CMV assignments 20 times. In a later analysis, co-occurring TCRs were grouped using DBSCAN, with TCRdist sequence similarity added in when clustering inside HLA-allele-positive subsets. For co-occurrence clustering, repertoires with fewer than 30,000 or more than 120,000 public chains were excluded, along with five repertoires with anomalous nucleotide sharing. The source is immuneACCESS, and TCRdb retained only in-frame sequences with V and J called. Part of the clones is not carried over; for the studies checked, unresolved V genes explain less than half of this, and the remainder is unexplained. The V and J calls and clone size are taken from that table; D and trimming were inferred from the DNA. The sample contains approximately 100,000 clones, 74% of them found a single time. The ten largest account for roughly 2.7% of the sample.

From the cysteine through the phenylalanine, the CDR3 covers 13 amino acids. The retained sequence is limited to the CDR3, 39 bases, with the frame set at the first base. CDR1 and CDR2, looked up from the germline V gene (reference sequence), are SEHNR and FQNEAQ. Trimming accounts for 4 bases at V and 6 bases at J, while the number of junction bases matched to no gene is 4. In its sample, this clone was seen once. Its antigen is currently not known. Base qualities are not at hand, and no much larger clone is one base apart. Sequences were obtained from PBMCs. The sequence was obtained from a middle-aged man in good health and CMV-seropositive. The chain employs TRBV7-9 and TRBJ1-2, and 8 junctional nucleotides match TRBD1. For the CDR3, the sequence is CASSWTGYDGYTF. The DNA sequence reads TGTGCCAGCAGCTGGACAGGGTACGATGGCTACACCTTC.